This T cell receptor beta chain is from a study of cytomegalovirus exposure and HLA in healthy donors. At the level of the study: In an earlier analysis, 90 million to 130 million unique TCR beta sequences were found from 150 million to 200 million T cells.

The PCR used 60 Vbeta and 13 Jbeta primers. TCRdb keeps only in-frame clones here, not all; method: immunoSEQ multiplex PCR. The data contain 150,000 to 200,000 clones, 84% of them singletons. J lost 3 bases, V lost 6 bases, and 8 bases had no gene match. This CDR3 is built from 14 residues. The germline V gene has CDR1 SGHNT and CDR2 YYREEE (reference sequence). Sequencing was done on a sample of PBMCs. The gene calls are TRBV5-4 and TRBJ2-5, with 7 nucleotides matching TRBD2. This TCR derives from a girl aged 10-17 years in good health and CMV-seropositive. In DNA form, the CDR3 reads TGTGCCAGCACCGTCGACGGGGGGAAAGAGACCCAGTACTTC. It translates to CASTVDGGKETQYF.